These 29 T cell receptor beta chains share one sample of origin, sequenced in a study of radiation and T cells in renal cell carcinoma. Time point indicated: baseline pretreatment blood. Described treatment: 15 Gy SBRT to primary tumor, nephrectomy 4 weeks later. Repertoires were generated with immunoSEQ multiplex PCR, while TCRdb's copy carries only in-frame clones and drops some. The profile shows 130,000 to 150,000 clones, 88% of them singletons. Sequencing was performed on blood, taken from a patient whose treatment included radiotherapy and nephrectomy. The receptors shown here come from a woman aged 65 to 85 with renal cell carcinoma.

The CDR3 DNA sequence: TGTGCCAGCAGCTCGGGAGGGCCAGATAGTAATACGCAGTATTTT. Translated: CASSSGGPDSNTQYF. The chain employs TRBV5-4 and TRBJ2-3; 8 positions agree with TRBD2. Germline assignment: CDR1 SGHNT and CDR2 YYREEE (reference sequence). The V segment lost 3 bases and the J segment 7 bases; nucleotides outside the gene matches: 10. The CDR3 is 15 amino acids.

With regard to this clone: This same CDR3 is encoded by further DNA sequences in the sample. The CDR3 here is CASSPGTGDTEAFF. CDR3 nucleotides: TGCGCCAGCAGCCCCGGGACAGGGGACACTGAAGCTTTCTTT. V gene TRBV5-1 combines with J gene TRBJ1-1; the match to TRBD1 covers 10 bases. CDR1 is SGHRS and CDR2 is YFSETQ in the germline V gene. The V gene end was trimmed by 4 bases and the J gene end by 3 bases; junction bases not matched to a gene: 3. The CDR3 covers 14 residues.

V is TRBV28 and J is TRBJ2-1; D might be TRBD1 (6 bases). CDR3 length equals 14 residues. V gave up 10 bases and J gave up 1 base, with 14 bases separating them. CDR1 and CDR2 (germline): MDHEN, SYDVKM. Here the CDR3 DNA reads TGTGCCACCCTAGTAGGGGGTTCCTACAATGAGCAGTTCTTC. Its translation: CATLVGGSYNEQFF.

CDR3: CASSLYPQPQHF. In DNA, the CDR3 is TGTGCCAGCAGTTTATACCCCCAGCCCCAGCATTTT. The gene calls are TRBV28 and TRBJ1-5; D is ambiguous. From germline, CDR1 is MDHEN and CDR2 SYDVKM. V lost 1 base to trimming and J lost 7 bases, with 5 bases between them. There are 12 residues in the CDR3.

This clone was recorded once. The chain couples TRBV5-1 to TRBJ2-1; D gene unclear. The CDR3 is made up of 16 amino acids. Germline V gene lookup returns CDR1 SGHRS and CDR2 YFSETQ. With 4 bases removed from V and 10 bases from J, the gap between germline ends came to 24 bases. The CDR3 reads CASSPFPSQAQPEQFF. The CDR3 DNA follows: TGCGCCAGCAGCCCCTTCCCGTCCCAGGCTCAGCCGGAGCAGTTCTTC.

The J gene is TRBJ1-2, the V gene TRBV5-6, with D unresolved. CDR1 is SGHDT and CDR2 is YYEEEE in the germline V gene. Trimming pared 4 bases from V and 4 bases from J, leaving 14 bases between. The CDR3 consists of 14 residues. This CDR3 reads CASSPGWGIYGYTF. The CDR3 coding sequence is TGTGCCAGCAGCCCCGGATGGGGTATCTATGGCTACACCTTC.

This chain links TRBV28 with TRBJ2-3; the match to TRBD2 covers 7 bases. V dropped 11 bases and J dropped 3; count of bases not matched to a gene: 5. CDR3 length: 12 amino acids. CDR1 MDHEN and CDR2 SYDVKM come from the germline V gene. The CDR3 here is CAPGRVTDTQYF. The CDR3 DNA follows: TGTGCCCCTGGGAGGGTAACAGATACGCAGTATTTT.

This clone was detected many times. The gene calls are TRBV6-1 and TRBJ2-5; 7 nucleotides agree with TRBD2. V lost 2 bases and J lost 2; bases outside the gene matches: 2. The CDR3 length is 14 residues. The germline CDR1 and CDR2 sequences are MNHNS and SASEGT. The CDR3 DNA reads TGTGCCAGCAGTGAATCGGGGGGACAAGAGACCCAGTACTTC. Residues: CASSESGGQETQYF.

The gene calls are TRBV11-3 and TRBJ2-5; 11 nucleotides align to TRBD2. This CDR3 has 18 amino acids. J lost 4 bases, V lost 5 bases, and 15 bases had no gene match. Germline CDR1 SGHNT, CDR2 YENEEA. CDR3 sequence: CASSPPSGGRKTRETQYF. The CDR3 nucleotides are TGTGCCAGCAGCCCTCCTAGCGGGGGGAGAAAAACCCGAGAGACCCAGTACTTC.

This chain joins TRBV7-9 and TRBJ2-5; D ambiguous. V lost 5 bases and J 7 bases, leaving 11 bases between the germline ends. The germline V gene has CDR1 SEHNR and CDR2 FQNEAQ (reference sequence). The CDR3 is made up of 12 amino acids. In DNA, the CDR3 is TGTGCCAGCAGCCCCCGTAGTTGGACCCAGTACTTC. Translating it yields CASSPRSWTQYF.

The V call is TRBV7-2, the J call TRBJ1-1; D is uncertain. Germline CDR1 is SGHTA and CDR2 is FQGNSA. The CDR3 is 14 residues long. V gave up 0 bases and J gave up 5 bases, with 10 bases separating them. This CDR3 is CASSLALSWTEAFF. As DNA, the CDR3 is TGTGCCAGCAGCTTAGCCCTCTCCTGGACTGAAGCTTTCTTT. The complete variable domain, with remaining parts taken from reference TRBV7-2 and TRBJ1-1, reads GAGVSQSPSNKVTEKGKDVELRCDPISGHTALYWYRQSLGQGLEFLIYFQGNSAPDKSGLPSDRFSAERTGGSVSTLTIQRTQQEDSAVYLCASSLALSWTEAFFGQGTRLTVV.

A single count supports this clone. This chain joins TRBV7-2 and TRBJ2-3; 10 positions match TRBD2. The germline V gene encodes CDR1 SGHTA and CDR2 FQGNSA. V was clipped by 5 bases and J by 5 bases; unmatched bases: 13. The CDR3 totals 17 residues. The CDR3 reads CASSPRRLAGAEDTQYF. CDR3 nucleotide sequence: TGTGCCAGCAGCCCTCGGCGGCTAGCGGGGGCGGAAGATACGCAGTATTTT.

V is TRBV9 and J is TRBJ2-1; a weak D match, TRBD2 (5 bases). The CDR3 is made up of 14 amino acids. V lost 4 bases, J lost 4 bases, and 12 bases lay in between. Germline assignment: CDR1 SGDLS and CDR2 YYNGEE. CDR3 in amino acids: CASSLTDLYNEQFF. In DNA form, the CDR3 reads TGTGCCAGCAGCCTAACGGACTTGTACAATGAGCAGTTCTTC.

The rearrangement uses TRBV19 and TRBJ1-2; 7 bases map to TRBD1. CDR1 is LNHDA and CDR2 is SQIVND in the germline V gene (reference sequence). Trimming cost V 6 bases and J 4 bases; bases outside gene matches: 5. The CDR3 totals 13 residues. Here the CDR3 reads CASSRQGGYGYTF. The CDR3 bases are TGTGCCAGTAGCCGACAGGGAGGCTATGGCTACACCTTC.

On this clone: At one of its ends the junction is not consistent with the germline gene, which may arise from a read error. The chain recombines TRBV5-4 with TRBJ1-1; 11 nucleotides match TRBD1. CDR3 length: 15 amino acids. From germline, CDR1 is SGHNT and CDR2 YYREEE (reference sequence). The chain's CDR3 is CASRLGQGVNTEAFF. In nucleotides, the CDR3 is TGTGCCAGCAGGTTGGGACAGGGGGTGAACACTGAAGCTTTCTTT.

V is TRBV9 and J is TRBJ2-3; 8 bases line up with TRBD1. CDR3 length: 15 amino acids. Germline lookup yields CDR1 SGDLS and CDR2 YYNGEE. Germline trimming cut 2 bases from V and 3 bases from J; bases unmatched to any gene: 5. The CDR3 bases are TGTGCCAGCAGCGTGCCGGGACAGGAAACAGATACGCAGTATTTT. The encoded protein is CASSVPGQETDTQYF.

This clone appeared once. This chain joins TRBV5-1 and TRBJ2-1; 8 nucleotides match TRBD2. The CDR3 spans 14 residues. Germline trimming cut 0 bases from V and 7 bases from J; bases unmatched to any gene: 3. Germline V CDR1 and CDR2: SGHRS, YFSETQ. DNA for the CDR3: TGCGCCAGCAGCTTGGTAGCGGGGCGGAATGAGCAGTTCTTC. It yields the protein CASSLVAGRNEQFF.

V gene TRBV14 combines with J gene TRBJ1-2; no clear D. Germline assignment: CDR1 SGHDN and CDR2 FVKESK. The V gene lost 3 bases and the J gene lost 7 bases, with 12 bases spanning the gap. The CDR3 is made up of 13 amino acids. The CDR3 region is CASSQTRSAGYTF. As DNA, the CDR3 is TGTGCCAGCAGCCAGACACGTTCGGCTGGCTACACCTTC.

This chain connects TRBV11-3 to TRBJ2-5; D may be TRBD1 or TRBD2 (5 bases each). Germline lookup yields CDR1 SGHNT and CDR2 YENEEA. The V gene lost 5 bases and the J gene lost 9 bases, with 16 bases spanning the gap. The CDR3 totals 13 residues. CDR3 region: CASSPGPTLAQYF. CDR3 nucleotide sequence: TGTGCCAGCAGCCCGGGACCAACCTTGGCCCAGTACTTC.

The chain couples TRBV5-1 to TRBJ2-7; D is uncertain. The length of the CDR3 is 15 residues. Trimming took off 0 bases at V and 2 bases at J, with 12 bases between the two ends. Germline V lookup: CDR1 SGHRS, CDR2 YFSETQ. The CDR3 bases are TGCGCCAGCAGCTTGGCCCGCACAGAGACCTACGAGCAGTACTTC. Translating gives CASSLARTETYEQYF. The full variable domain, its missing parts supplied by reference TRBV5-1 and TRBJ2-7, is KAGVTQTPRYLIKTRGQQVTLSCSPISGHRSVSWYQQTPGQGLQFLFEYFSETQRNKGNFPGRFSGRQFSNSRSEMNVSTLELGDSALYLCASSLARTETYEQYFGPGTRLTVT.

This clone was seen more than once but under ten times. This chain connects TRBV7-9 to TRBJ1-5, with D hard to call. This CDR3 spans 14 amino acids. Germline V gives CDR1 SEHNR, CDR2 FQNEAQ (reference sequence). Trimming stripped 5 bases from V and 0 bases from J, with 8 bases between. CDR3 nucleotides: TGTGCCAGCAGCCACAGTGATAGCAATCAGCCCCAGCATTTT. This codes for CASSHSDSNQPQHF.

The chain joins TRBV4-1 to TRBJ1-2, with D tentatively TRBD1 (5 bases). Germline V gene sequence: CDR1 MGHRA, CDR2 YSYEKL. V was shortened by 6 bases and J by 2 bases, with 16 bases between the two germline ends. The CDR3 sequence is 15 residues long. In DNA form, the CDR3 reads TGCGCCAGCAGACTTCCGGGACTGGAGAACTATGGCTACACCTTC. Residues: CASRLPGLENYGYTF.

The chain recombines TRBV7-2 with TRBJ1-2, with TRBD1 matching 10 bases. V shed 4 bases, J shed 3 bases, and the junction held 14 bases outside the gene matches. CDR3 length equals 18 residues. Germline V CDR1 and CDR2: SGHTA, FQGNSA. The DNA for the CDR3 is TGTGCCAGCAGCTCCCCGGCGAGGACAGGGGGGTCTTACTATGGCTACACCTTC. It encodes CASSSPARTGGSYYGYTF.

Written as DNA, the CDR3 is TGTGCCAGCAGTTACCAACGGGGGGATCAAACGACCCAGTACTTC. Translated, it gives CASSYQRGDQTTQYF. The genes are TRBV6-5 and TRBJ2-5; 7 nucleotides align to TRBD2. V shed 2 bases, J shed 7 bases, and the junction held 10 bases outside the gene matches. This CDR3 comprises 15 residues. CDR1 and CDR2 from the germline V gene are MNHEY and SVGAGI.

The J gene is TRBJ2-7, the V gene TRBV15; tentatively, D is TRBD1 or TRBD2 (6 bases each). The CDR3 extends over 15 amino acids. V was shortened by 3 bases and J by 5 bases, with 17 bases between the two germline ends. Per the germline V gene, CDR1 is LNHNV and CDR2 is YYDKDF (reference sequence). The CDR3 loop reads CATSSPEGGRNEQYF. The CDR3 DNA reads TGTGCCACCAGCAGTCCAGAGGGGGGCAGGAACGAGCAGTACTTC.

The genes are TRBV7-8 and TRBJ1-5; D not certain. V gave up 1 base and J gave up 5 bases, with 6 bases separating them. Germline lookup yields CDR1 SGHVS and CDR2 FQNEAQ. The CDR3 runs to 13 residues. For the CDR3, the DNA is TGTGCCAGCAGCTTAGGACTCTATCAGCCCCAGCATTTT. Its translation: CASSLGLYQPQHF.

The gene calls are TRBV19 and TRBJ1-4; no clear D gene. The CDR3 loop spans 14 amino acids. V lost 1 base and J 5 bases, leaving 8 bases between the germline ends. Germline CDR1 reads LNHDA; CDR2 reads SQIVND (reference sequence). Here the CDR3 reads CASSIAASNEKLFF. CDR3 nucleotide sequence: TGTGCCAGTAGTATAGCGGCCTCAAATGAAAAACTGTTTTTT. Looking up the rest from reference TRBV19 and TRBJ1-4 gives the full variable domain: DGGITQSPKYLFRKEGQNVTLSCEQNLNHDAMYWYRQDPGQGLRLIYYSQIVNDFQKGDIAEGYSVSREKKESFPLTVTSAQKNPTAFYLCASSIAASNEKLFFGSGTQLSVL.

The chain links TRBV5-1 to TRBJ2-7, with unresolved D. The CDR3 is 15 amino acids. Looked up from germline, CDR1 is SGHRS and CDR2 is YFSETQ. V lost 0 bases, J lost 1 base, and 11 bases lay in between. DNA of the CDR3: TGCGCCAGCAGCTTGGAGTTCGGCCCTTCCTACGAGCAGTACTTC. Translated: CASSLEFGPSYEQYF.

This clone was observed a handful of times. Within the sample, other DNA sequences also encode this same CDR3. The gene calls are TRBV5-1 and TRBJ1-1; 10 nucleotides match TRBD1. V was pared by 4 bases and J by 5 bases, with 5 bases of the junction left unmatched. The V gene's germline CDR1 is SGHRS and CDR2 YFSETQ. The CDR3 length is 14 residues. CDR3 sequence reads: CASSPGTGDTEAFF. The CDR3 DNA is TGCGCCAGCAGCCCCGGGACAGGGGATACTGAAGCTTTCTTT.